The sequence of this TCR beta chain was determined in a study of blood T cells in healthy people across ages. Overall study findings and caveats: Fewer expanded clones and more diversity marked long-lived versus aged donors.

Using a J-beta primer mix together with a sample-barcoded 5' primer, a second PCR was run for about 7 to 12 cycles. TCRdb used MiXCR to reprocess the 5' RACE reads, holding one entry per CDR3 protein. The sample has about 1.4 million distinct CDR3 sequences, approximately 60% seen once. Germline CDR1 reads MNHEY; CDR2 reads SVGEGT. Trimming pared 6 bases from V and 8 bases from J, leaving 16 bases between. The CDR3 spans 13 residues. A note on this clonotype: Its antigen remains unknown.

The source of this sequence is a man younger than 30 in good health. V usage is TRBV6-2 or TRBV6-3 and J usage is TRBJ1-2; D is ambiguous. Sample: blood. CDR3 nucleotides: TGTGCCAGCAGAGGCTCCCGTCCGGGCGGCTACACCTTC. Translating gives CASRGSRPGGYTF.